What follows are 9 T cell receptor beta chains derived from one specimen sequenced in a study of T-cell reconstitution after alpha-beta-depleted transplantation in children. It was with unique molecular identifiers that the TCRbeta library was prepared. MiXCR, applied by TCRdb to the PCR reads, yields one record per CDR3 protein. The data contain 640,000 or so distinct CDR3 sequences, 16% of them singletons. The sequenced sample was PBMCs from the stem cell graft donor, obtained from the stem cell graft. These TCRs come from a human donor who donated a stem cell graft to a child with acute myeloid leukemia.

The J gene is TRBJ1-1, the V gene TRBV7-6, with a tentative D call TRBD1 (6 bases). CDR1 is SGHVS, CDR2 FNYEAQ, per germline. Trimming left V 5 bases short and J 1 base short, with 14 bases between. The CDR3 sequence is 15 residues long. The CDR3 loop reads CASSPAVGGNTEAFF. The CDR3 DNA reads TGTGCCAGCAGCCCCGCGGTAGGGGGGAACACTGAAGCTTTCTTT.

The chain is built from TRBV20-1 and TRBJ2-5; 7 bases are a match to TRBD1. The junction had 8 bases not matched to a gene; V was cut back by 8 bases and J by 2 bases. CDR3 length: 13 amino acids. Germline assignment: CDR1 DFQATT and CDR2 SNEGSKA (reference sequence). DNA for the CDR3: TGCAGTCCGAGGGACAGCCTACAAGAGACCCAGTACTTC. This sequence encodes CSPRDSLQETQYF.

The chain combines TRBV28 with TRBJ2-1, with 9 bases that match TRBD2. Germline loops: CDR1 MDHEN, CDR2 SYDVKM. V shed 6 bases and J 6 bases; nucleotides not matched to a gene: 6. The CDR3 has 14 amino acids. CDR3 nucleotide sequence: TGTGCCAGCAGGAGCGGGGGGAACTCCAATGAGCAGTTCTTC. Amino acids: CASRSGGNSNEQFF. The full variable domain, rest sourced from reference TRBV28 and TRBJ2-1, is DVKVTQSSRYLVKRTGEKVFLECVQDMDHENMFWYRQDPGLGLRLIYFSYDVKMKEKGDIPEGYSVSREKKERFSLILESASTNQTSMYLCASRSGGNSNEQFFGPGTRLTVL.

The table lists this clonotype with a few counts. The J gene is TRBJ1-5, the V gene TRBV7-2; D is undetermined. V lost 2 bases, J lost 0 bases, and 11 bases lay in between. The V gene's germline CDR1 is SGHTA and CDR2 FQGNSA. The CDR3 totals 16 residues. The CDR3 loop reads CASSLLGGVSNQPQHF. In DNA, the CDR3 is TGTGCCAGCAGCTTATTAGGCGGGGTTAGCAATCAGCCCCAGCATTTT.

This chain links TRBV28 with TRBJ1-2; 8 bases match TRBD1. The V gene's germline CDR1 is MDHEN and CDR2 SYDVKM. After removal of 6 bases from V and 5 bases from J, the junction contained 11 bases not matched to a gene. CDR3 length: 15 residues. CDR3 nucleotide sequence: TGTGCCAGCAGCCCCGACAGGGGAATATGGTATGGCTACACCTTC. This sequence encodes CASSPDRGIWYGYTF.

This clonotype was counted at least ten times. The chain carries TRBV7-2 and TRBJ2-7; a weak D match, TRBD2 (7 bases). The ends were cut back, 1 base at V and 4 bases at J, with 14 bases in the middle. This CDR3 spans 15 amino acids. Germline CDR1 reads SGHTA; CDR2 reads FQGNSA. Here the CDR3 DNA reads TGTGCCAGCAGCTTAGAAGCGGGGAGGGGGTACGAGCAGTACTTC. Its translation: CASSLEAGRGYEQYF.

This clonotype was detected many times. The V and J genes are TRBV6-1 and TRBJ1-6; D not resolved. The CDR3 spans 13 residues. Germline lookup yields CDR1 MNHNS and CDR2 SASEGT. Trimming shortened V by 0 bases and J by 11 bases, and 8 bases separated the two germline ends. Here the CDR3 reads CASSEAYNAPLHF. The CDR3 coding sequence is TGTGCCAGCAGTGAAGCGTACAATGCACCCCTCCACTTT.

The J gene is TRBJ2-1, the V gene TRBV9, with a tentative D call TRBD2 (6 bases). There are 15 residues in the CDR3. The germline gives CDR1 SGDLS, CDR2 YYNGEE. The ends were cut back, 1 base at V and 6 bases at J, with 14 bases in the middle. CDR3 protein: CASSVFGGAANEQFF. The CDR3 nucleotides are TGTGCCAGCAGCGTATTTGGCGGGGCGGCCAATGAGCAGTTCTTC.

The chain uses TRBV7-8 and TRBJ1-3; unclear D gene. CDR3 length: 15 amino acids. Germline V gene data show CDR1 as SGHVS and CDR2 as FQNEAQ. V lost 2 bases, J lost 0 bases, and 8 bases lay in between. This CDR3 is CASSLNGLSGNTIYF. For the CDR3, the DNA is TGTGCCAGCAGCTTAAACGGTCTCTCTGGAAACACCATATATTTT.